The sequence of this T cell receptor (beta chain) was determined in a study of blood T cell repertoires in COVID-19 (dated by TCRdb to about 2020). Background on the whole study: Samples from collaborators originated in the United States, Italy and Spain and spanned both the acute and convalescent phases of COVID-19. The material from the prospective study consisted of cDNA or gDNA derived from T cells, B-cell-depleted T cells, or PBMCs. The sample metadata nearly always contained a de-identified subject ID, COVID-19 status, age in years and sex. The dataset comprised deeply sampled blood TCRbeta repertoires from subjects exposed to, actively infected with, or recovered from COVID-19. The samples were drawn from two sources: the first 160 participants of the ongoing ImmuneRACE study, and about 1,300 subjects contributed by 6 global collaborators. A freely available public database, intended as a resource for researchers studying the immune response to SARS-CoV-2, is where the repertoires were released. HLA class I and class II types, where available, came from metadata supplied by the sample provider rather than from assay-based typing.

The immunoSEQ Assay, a bias-controlled multiplex PCR, was used to amplify TCRbeta CDR3 regions from genomic DNA. The authors processed their data as follows. Nucleated cell counts per sample were estimated from amplification of reference gene primers within the assay. Sequence reads were collapsed and filtered to measure the absolute abundance of every unique TCRbeta CDR3 rearrangement. Productive Simpson clonality was computed per sample as the square root of Simpson's diversity index over productive rearrangements. TCRdb mirrors the immuneACCESS table, restricted to in-frame sequences. Some clones are absent from its copies; in checked studies, under half trace to an unresolved V gene, and the reason for the others is unknown. That table furnishes V, J and clone size, whereas the DNA furnished D and trimming. The sample records 100,000 to 150,000 clones, about 86% of which are singletons. The ten largest clones capture under 2.5% of the sample.

Here is what the overall study found, with its caveats: The quantity of clinical and demographic metadata differed by source and by participant and was supplied without curation.

Remarks on this clone: The clone's antigen remains unknown. No qualities accompany the bases; no much larger clone lies one base away.

Enrolling through a virtual design, the prospective study's participants ranged in age from roughly 18 to 95 years and lived across 24 United States geographic areas. In the prospective study, cohorts were assigned on the basis of participant-reported clinical history obtained from a screening survey and a study questionnaire. ImmuneRACE Cohort 3 recovered participants were defined by two consecutive negative NP/OP PCR tests, healthcare professional clearance, or symptom resolution. In the prospective study, whole blood, serum and a nasopharyngeal or oropharyngeal swab were collected from each participant by mobile phlebotomists. Participants in the prospective study had the option to provide additional blood draws and questionnaires over an approximately 2-month period. Before DNA extraction, prospective study blood samples were shipped either frozen or at room temperature. As encoded in the germline V gene, CDR1 is KGHSH while CDR2 is LQKENI. V has 6 bases trimmed and J has 2 bases trimmed; junction bases matching no gene number 4. There are 14 amino acids in the CDR3, from cysteine to phenylalanine inclusive. Only CDR3 DNA is held: 42 bases, read in frame from base 1.

The receptor comes from a woman in her forties or fifties who had recovered from COVID-19. The source material was PBMCs or T cells enriched from blood (not recorded which). The chain is assembled from TRBV18 and TRBJ2-3, with TRBD1 identical over 8 junction bases. The CDR3 here reads CASSLDRATDTQYF. The DNA is as follows: TGTGCCAGCTCTCTGGACAGGGCCACAGATACGCAGTATTTT. The CDR3, completed at both ends by the reference TRBV18 and TRBJ2-3 genes, gives the full variable domain NAGVMQNPRHLVRRRGQEARLRCSPMKGHSHVYWYRQLPEEGLKFMVYLQKENIIDESGMPKERFSAEFPKEGPSILRIQQVVRGDSAAYFCASSLDRATDTQYFGPGTRLTVL.